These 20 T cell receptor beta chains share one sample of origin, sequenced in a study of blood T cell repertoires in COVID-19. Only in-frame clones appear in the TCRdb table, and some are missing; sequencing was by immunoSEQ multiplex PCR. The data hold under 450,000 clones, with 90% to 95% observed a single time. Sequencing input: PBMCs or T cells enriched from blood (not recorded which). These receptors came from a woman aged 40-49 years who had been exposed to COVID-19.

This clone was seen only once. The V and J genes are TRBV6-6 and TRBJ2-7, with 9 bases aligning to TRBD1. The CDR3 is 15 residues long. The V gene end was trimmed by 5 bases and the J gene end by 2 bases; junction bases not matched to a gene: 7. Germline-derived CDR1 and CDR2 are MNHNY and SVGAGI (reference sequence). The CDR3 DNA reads TGTGCCAGCAGTAGAGTAGGACAGGGGACCTACGAGCAGTACTTC. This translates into CASSRVGQGTYEQYF.

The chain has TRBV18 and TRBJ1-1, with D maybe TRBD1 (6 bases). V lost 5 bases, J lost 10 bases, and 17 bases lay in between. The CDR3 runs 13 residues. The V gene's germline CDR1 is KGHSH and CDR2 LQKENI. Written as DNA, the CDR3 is TGTGCCAGCTCAGAGGACAGACAATTCGGAGCTTTCTTT. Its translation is CASSEDRQFGAFF.

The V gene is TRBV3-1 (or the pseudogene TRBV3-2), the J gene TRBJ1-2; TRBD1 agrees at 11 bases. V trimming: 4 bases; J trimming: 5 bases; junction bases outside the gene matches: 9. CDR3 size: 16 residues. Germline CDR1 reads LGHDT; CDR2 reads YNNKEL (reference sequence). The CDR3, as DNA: TGTGCCAGCAGCCCTGTCCCGGGACAGGGGGAATATGGCTACACCTTC. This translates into CASSPVPGQGEYGYTF.

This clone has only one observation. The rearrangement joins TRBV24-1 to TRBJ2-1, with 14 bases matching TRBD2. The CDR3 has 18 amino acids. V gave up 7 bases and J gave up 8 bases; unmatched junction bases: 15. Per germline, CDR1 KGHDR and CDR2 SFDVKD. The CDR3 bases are TGTGCCACCAGCGGGACTAGCGGGAGAGGGGGGTCGGGCTATGAGCAGTTCTTC. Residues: CATSGTSGRGGSGYEQFF.

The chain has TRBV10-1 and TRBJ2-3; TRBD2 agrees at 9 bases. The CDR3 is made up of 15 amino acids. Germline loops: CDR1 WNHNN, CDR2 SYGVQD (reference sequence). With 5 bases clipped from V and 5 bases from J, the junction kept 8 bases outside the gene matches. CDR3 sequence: CASSRSGGAGDTQYF. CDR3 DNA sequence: TGCGCCAGCAGTCGTAGCGGGGGCGCCGGAGATACGCAGTATTTT.

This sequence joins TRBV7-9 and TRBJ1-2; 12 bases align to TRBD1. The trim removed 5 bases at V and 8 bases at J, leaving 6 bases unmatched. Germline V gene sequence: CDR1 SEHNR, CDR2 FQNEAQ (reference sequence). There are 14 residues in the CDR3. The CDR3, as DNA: TGTGCCAGCAGCAACTGGGACAGGGGGCGAGGCTACACCTTC. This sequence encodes CASSNWDRGRGYTF.

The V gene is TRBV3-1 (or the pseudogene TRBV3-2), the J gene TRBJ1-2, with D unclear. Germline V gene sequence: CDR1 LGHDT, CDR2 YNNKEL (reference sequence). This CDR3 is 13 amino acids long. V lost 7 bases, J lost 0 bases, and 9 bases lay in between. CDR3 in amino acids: CASTGNPNYGYTF. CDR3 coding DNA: TGTGCCAGCACGGGGAACCCTAACTATGGCTACACCTTC.

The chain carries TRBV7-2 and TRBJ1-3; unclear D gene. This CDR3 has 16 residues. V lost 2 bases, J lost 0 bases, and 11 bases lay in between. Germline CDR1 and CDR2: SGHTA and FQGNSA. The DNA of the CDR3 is TGTGCCAGCAGCTTACGTGACACCAGCTCTGGAAACACCATATATTTT. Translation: CASSLRDTSSGNTIYF.

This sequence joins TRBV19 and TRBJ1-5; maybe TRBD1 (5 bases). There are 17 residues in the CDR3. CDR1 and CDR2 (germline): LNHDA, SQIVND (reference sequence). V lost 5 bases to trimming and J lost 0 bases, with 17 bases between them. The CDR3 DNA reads TGTGCCAGTAGTCGCCTTACAGGAGTTAATAGCAATCAGCCCCAGCATTTT. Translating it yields CASSRLTGVNSNQPQHF.

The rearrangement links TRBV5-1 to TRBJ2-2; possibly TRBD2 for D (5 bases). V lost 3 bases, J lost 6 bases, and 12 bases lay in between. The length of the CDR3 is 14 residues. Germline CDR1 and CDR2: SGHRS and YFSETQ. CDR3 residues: CASSSEAVPGELFF. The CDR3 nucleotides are TGCGCCAGCAGCTCGGAGGCGGTCCCCGGGGAGCTGTTTTTT.

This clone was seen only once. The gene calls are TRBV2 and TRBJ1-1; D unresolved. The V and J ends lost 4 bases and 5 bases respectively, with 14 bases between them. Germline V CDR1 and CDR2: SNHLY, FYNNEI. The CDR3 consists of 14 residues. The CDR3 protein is CASSARSSKTEAFF. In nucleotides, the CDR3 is TGTGCCAGCAGTGCCAGATCCTCCAAAACTGAAGCTTTCTTT. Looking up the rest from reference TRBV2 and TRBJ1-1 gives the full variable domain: EPEVTQTPSHQVTQMGQEVILRCVPISNHLYFYWYRQILGQKVEFLVSFYNNEISEKSEIFDDQFSVERPDGSNFTLKIRSTKLEDSAMYFCASSARSSKTEAFFGQGTRLTVV.

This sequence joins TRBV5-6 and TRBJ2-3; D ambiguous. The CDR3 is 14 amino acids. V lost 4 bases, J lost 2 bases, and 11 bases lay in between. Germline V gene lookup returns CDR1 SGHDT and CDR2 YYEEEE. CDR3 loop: CASSHSIDTDTQYF. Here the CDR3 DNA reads TGTGCCAGCAGCCACTCGATCGACACAGATACGCAGTATTTT.

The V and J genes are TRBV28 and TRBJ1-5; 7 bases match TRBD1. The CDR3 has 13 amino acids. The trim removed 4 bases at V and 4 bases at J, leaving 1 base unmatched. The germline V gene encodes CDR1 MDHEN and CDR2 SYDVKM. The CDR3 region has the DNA TGTGCCAGCAGTTCGACAGGGAATCAGCCCCAGCATTTT. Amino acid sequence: CASSSTGNQPQHF.

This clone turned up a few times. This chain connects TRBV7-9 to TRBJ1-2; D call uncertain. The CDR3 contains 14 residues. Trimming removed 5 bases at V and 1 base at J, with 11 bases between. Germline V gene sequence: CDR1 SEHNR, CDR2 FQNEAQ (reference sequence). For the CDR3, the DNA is TGTGCCAGCAGCCCGGAGTCAGTTAACTATGGCTACACCTTC. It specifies CASSPESVNYGYTF.

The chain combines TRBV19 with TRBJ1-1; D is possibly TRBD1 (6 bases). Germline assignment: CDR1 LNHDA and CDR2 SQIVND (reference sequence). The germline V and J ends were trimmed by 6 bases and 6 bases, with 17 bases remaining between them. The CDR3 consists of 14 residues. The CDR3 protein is CASRSGFSGAEAFF. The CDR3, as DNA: TGTGCCAGTAGAAGCGGCTTCTCAGGGGCTGAAGCTTTCTTT.

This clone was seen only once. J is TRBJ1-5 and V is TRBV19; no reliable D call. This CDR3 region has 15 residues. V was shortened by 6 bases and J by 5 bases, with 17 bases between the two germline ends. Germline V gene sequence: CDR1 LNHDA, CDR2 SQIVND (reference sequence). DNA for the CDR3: TGTGCCAGTAGACGCCTCAACCTCGGGGATCAGCCCCAGCATTTT. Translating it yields CASRRLNLGDQPQHF.

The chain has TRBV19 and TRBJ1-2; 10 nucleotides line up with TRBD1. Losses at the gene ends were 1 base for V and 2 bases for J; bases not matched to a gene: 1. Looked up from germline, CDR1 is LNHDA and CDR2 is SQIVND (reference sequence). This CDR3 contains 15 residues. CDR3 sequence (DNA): TGTGCCAGTAGTATAGCGGGACAGGGGAACTATGGCTACACCTTC. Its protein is CASSIAGQGNYGYTF.

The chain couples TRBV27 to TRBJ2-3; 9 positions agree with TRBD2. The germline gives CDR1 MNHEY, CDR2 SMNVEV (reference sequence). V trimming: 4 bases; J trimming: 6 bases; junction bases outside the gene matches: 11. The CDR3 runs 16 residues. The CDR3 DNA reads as TGTGCCAGCAGTTCCCCGGCTAGCGGGAAATCCGATACGCAGTATTTT. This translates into CASSSPASGKSDTQYF.

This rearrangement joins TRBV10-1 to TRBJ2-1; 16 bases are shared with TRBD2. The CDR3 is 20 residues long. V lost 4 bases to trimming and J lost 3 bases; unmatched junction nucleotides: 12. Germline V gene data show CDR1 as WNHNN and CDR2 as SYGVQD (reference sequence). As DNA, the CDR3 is TGCGCCAGCAGTGGGAATTCCGGGACTAGCGGGGGGGCCGGCTACAATGAGCAGTTCTTC. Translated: CASSGNSGTSGGAGYNEQFF.

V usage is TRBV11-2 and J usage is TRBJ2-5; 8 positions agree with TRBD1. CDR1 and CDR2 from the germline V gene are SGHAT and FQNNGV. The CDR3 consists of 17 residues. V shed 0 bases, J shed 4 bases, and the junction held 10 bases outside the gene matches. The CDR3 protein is CASSLEPQDRAVETQYF. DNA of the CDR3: TGTGCCAGCAGCTTAGAACCACAGGACAGGGCGGTAGAGACCCAGTACTTC.